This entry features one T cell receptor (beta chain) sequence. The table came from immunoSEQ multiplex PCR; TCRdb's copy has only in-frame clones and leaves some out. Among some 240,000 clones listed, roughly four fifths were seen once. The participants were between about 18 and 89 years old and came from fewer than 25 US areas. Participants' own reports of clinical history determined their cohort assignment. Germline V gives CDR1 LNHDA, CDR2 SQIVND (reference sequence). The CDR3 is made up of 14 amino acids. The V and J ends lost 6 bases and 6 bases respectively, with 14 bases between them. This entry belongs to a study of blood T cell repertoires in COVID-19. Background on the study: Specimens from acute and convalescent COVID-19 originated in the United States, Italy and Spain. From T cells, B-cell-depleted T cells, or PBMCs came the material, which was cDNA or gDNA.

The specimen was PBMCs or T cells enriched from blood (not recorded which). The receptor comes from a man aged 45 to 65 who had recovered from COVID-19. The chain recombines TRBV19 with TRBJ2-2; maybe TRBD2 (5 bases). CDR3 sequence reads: CASRWELSSGELFF. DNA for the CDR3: TGTGCCAGTAGGTGGGAGCTCTCTTCCGGGGAGCTGTTTTTT.